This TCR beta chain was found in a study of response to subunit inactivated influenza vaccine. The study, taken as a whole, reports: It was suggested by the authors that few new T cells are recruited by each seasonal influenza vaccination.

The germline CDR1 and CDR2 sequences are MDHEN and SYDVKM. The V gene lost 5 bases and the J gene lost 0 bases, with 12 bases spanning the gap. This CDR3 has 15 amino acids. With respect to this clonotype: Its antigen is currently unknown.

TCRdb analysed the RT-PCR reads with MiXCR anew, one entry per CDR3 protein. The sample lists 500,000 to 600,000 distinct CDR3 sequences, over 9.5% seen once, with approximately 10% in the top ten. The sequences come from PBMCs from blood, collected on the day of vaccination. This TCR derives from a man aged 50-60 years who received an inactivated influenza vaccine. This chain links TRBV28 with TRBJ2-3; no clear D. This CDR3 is CASSPKTESTDTQYF. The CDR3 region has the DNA TGTGCCAGCAGTCCCAAGACGGAGAGCACAGATACGCAGTATTTT.